This T cell receptor beta chain was recorded in a study of T cells expressing NK-cell markers. This CDR3 spans 13 amino acids. Germline V gives CDR1 SGHAT, CDR2 FQNNGV. From the 5' RACE reads, TCRdb lists one entry per CDR3 protein and no DNA. The sample includes 300,000 to 450,000 distinct CDR3 sequences. This chain uses TRBV11-2 with TRBJ2-5; TCRdb's D gene call, TRBD2, goes unchecked for lack of DNA. The receptor was isolated from a man aged 18-70 years in good health. Input material: blood T cells: a sorted CD56 or NKG2C T cell subset, CD4+ or CD8+ T cells, or bulk PBMC T cells (not recorded which). This CDR3 reads CASSRRLQETQYF. The complete variable domain, with remaining parts taken from reference TRBV11-2 and TRBJ2-5, reads EAGVAQSPRYKIIEKRQSVAFWCNPISGHATLYWYQQILGQGPKLLIQFQNNGVVDDSQLPKDRFSAERLKGVDSTLKIQPAKLEDSAVYLCASSRRLQETQYFGPGTRLLVL.